This is a list of T cell receptor beta chains from one sample in a study of T cells in localized non-small cell lung cancer. Clones were read by immunoSEQ multiplex PCR, and TCRdb kept only the in-frame ones, dropping some. Of roughly 50,000 clones listed, around four fifths are singletons. Sequences were derived from peripheral blood, sampled before any cancer treatment. The receptors were gathered from a female donor older than 55 with stage II squamous cell lung carcinoma. CDR3s include the opening cysteine and the closing phenylalanine or tryptophan. The order of the fields is V gene, D gene, clone size, J gene, CDR3 protein, CDR3 DNA. D genes are given only for firm matches. Not all rows give a size; the values are once, few, many and, for expanded clones, a class.

V: TRBV7-2
D: TRBD1
size: .
J: TRBJ2-7
CDR3: CASSAASQGASYEQYF
DNA: TGTGCCAGCAGCGCCGCCTCACAGGGGGCCTCCTACGAGCAGTACTTC

V: TRBV6-5
D: .
size: .
J: TRBJ1-1
CDR3: CASTYSGMNTEAFF
DNA: TGTGCCAGCACCTATTCGGGGATGAACACTGAAGCTTTCTTT

V: TRBV7-8
D: TRBD2
size: few
J: TRBJ2-2
CDR3: CASSVMSGGQNTGELFF
DNA: TGTGCCAGCAGCGTCATGTCGGGGGGGCAGAACACCGGGGAGCTGTTTTTT

V: TRBV6-6
D: .
size: .
J: TRBJ2-7
CDR3: CAVKGEVGYEQYF
DNA: TGTGCCGTCAAGGGGGAGGTGGGTTACGAGCAGTACTTC

V: TRBV18
D: .
size: .
J: TRBJ1-1
CDR3: CASSPPVNTEAFF
DNA: TGTGCCAGCTCACCACCGGTCAACACTGAAGCTTTCTTT

V: TRBV5-1
D: .
size: .
J: TRBJ2-2
CDR3: CASSLLVNTGELFF
DNA: TGCGCCAGCAGCTTGTTGGTGAACACCGGGGAGCTGTTTTTT

V: TRBV5-1
D: TRBD1
size: once
J: TRBJ2-7
CDR3: CASSGDRGPSYEQYF
DNA: TGCGCCAGCAGCGGGGACAGGGGGCCTTCCTACGAGCAGTACTTC

V: TRBV10-3
D: .
size: .
J: TRBJ1-5
CDR3: CAITGEFSQPQHF
DNA: TGTGCCATCACAGGGGAATTTAGTCAGCCCCAGCATTTT

V: TRBV13
D: .
size: once
J: TRBJ1-1
CDR3: CASSFDRLSSGNTEAFF
DNA: TGTGCCAGCAGCTTCGACCGATTGTCTTCTGGGAACACTGAAGCTTTCTTT

V: TRBV7-2
D: .
size: .
J: TRBJ1-6
CDR3: CASSLAGENSPLHF
DNA: TGTGCCAGCAGCTTAGCAGGGGAAAATTCACCCCTCCACTTT

V: TRBV5-6
D: .
size: .
J: TRBJ2-7
CDR3: CASSLMRRGEEAAYEQYF
DNA: TGTGCCAGCAGCTTGATGAGAAGGGGAGAGGAAGCGGCGTACGAGCAGTACTTC

V: TRBV27
D: .
size: .
J: TRBJ2-1
CDR3: CASSPSGAEQFF
DNA: TGTGCCAGCAGTCCATCGGGTGCTGAGCAGTTCTTC

V: TRBV6-5
D: TRBD1
size: .
J: TRBJ1-6
CDR3: CASSPQGAGNSPLHF
DNA: TGTGCCAGCAGTCCTCAGGGGGCGGGTAATTCACCCCTCCACTTT

V: TRBV6-4
D: TRBD1
size: .
J: TRBJ1-2
CDR3: CASSPTGIGSYGYTF
DNA: TGTGCCAGCAGCCCGACAGGGATCGGATCCTATGGCTACACCTTC

V: TRBV25-1
D: TRBD2
size: .
J: TRBJ2-3
CDR3: CASSDPGAGGPVDTQYF
DNA: TGTGCCAGCAGTGACCCGGGGGCGGGGGGGCCCGTAGATACGCAGTATTTT

V: TRBV11-2
D: .
size: few
J: TRBJ1-2
CDR3: CASSPFGDYGEGYTF
DNA: TGTGCCAGCAGCCCCTTCGGTGATTACGGAGAGGGCTACACCTTC

V: TRBV19
D: TRBD1
size: .
J: TRBJ2-1
CDR3: CASSVDRGTNNEQFF
DNA: TGTGCCAGTAGTGTTGACAGGGGGACAAACAATGAGCAGTTCTTC

V: TRBV4-1
D: .
size: .
J: TRBJ1-4
CDR3: CASSQAAQNEKLFF
DNA: TGCGCCAGCAGCCAAGCGGCCCAAAATGAAAAACTGTTTTTT

V: TRBV7-6
D: .
size: .
J: TRBJ2-6
CDR3: CASSPEDAGANVLTF
DNA: TGTGCCAGCAGCCCGGAGGATGCTGGGGCCAACGTCCTGACTTTC

V: TRBV7-2
D: TRBD2
size: .
J: TRBJ2-2
CDR3: CASSTPSTSGGATGELFF
DNA: TGTGCCAGCAGCACCCCCTCGACTAGCGGGGGGGCGACCGGGGAGCTGTTTTTT

V: TRBV30
D: .
size: .
J: TRBJ2-1
CDR3: CAWSGIGNEQFF
DNA: TGCGCCTGGAGTGGAATTGGGAATGAGCAGTTCTTC

V: TRBV18
D: TRBD1
size: .
J: TRBJ2-7
CDR3: CASSPTSGTGGLHEQYF
DNA: TGTGCCAGCTCACCAACTTCCGGGACAGGGGGGCTCCACGAGCAGTACTTC

V: TRBV6-5
D: TRBD1
size: .
J: TRBJ1-2
CDR3: CASRQQGANYGYTF
DNA: TGTGCCAGCAGACAACAGGGGGCGAACTATGGCTACACCTTC

V: TRBV6-5
D: TRBD2
size: .
J: TRBJ2-1
CDR3: CASSLAGYNEQFF
DNA: TGTGCCAGCAGTCTAGCGGGGTACAATGAGCAGTTCTTC

V: TRBV11-2
D: .
size: .
J: TRBJ2-7
CDR3: CASSSPRRVYEQYF
DNA: TGTGCCAGCAGCTCCCCACGCAGAGTATACGAGCAGTACTTC

V: TRBV5-6
D: .
size: .
J: TRBJ2-7
CDR3: CASSARLAEQYF
DNA: TGTGCCAGCAGCGCCAGGTTAGCCGAGCAGTACTTC

V: TRBV29-1
D: TRBD1
size: .
J: TRBJ1-1
CDR3: CSVDSRQGASEAFF
DNA: TGCAGCGTTGATAGTAGGCAGGGGGCATCTGAAGCTTTCTTT

V: TRBV21-1
D: .
size: .
J: TRBJ1-4
CDR3: CASSQGQGGEKLFF
DNA: TGTGCCAGCAGCCAAGGACAGGGCGGGGAAAAACTGTTTTTT

V: TRBV4-3
D: .
size: .
J: TRBJ1-4
CDR3: CASSQDLGVGWEKLFF
DNA: TGCGCCAGCAGCCAAGATCTCGGGGTAGGGTGGGAAAAACTGTTTTTT

V: TRBV2
D: TRBD1
size: .
J: TRBJ2-1
CDR3: CASRDRTGQGEQFF
DNA: TGTGCCAGCAGAGATCGGACAGGGCAGGGTGAGCAGTTCTTC

V: TRBV7-9
D: .
size: .
J: TRBJ2-5
CDR3: CASSLRGLETQYF
DNA: TGTGCCAGCAGCCTCCGGGGTTTGGAGACCCAGTACTTC

V: TRBV19
D: TRBD2
size: .
J: TRBJ2-1
CDR3: CASSGTSGGRVFNNEQFF
DNA: TGTGCCAGTAGTGGGACTAGCGGGGGTCGAGTCTTCAACAATGAGCAGTTCTTC